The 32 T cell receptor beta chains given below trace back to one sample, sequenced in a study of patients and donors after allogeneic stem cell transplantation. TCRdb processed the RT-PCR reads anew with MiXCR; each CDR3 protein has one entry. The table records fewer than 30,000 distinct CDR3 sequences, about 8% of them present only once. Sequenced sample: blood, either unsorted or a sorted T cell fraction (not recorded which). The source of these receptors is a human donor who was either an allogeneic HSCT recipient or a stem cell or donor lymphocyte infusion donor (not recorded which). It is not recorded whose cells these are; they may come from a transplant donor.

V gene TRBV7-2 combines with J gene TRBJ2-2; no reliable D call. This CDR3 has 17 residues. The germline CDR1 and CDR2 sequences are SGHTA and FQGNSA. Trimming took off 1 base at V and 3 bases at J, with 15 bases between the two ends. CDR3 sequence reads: CASSLEVGSGYTGELFF. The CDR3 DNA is TGTGCCAGCAGCTTAGAGGTGGGATCGGGCTACACCGGGGAGCTGTTTTTT. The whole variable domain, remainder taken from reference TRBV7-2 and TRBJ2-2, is GAGVSQSPSNKVTEKGKDVELRCDPISGHTALYWYRQSLGQGLEFLIYFQGNSAPDKSGLPSDRFSAERTGGSVSTLTIQRTQQEDSAVYLCASSLEVGSGYTGELFFGEGSRLTVL.

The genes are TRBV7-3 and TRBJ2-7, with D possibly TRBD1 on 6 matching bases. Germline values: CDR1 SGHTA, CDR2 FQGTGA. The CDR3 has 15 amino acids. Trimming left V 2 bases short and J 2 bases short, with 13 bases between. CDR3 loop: CASSLQAPGAYEQYF. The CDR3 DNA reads TGTGCCAGCAGCTTACAAGCACCAGGGGCCTACGAGCAGTACTTC.

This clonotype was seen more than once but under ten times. The CDR3 sequence: CASRSASGTEGLTQHF. CDR3 DNA: TGCGCCAGCAGATCGGCTTCCGGGACAGAAGGATTGACCCAGCATTTT. The gene calls are TRBV5-1 and TRBJ1-5; 7 bases match TRBD1. The length of the CDR3 is 16 residues. V gave up 5 bases and J gave up 11 bases; unmatched junction bases: 19. CDR1 and CDR2 from the germline V gene are SGHRS and YFSETQ.

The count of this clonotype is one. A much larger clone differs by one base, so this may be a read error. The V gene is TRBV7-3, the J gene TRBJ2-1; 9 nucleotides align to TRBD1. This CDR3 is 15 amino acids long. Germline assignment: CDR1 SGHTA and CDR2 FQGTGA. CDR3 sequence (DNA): TGTGCCAGCAGCCTGGACAGGGGCGCCTACAAAGAGCAGTTCTTC. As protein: CASSLDRGAYKEQFF. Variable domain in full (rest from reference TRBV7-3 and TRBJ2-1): GAGVSQTPSNKVTEKGKYVELRCDPISGHTALYWYRQSLGQGPEFLIYFQGTGAADDSGLPNDRFFAVRPEGSVSTLKIQRTERGDSAVYLCASSLDRGAYKEQFFGPGTRLTVL.

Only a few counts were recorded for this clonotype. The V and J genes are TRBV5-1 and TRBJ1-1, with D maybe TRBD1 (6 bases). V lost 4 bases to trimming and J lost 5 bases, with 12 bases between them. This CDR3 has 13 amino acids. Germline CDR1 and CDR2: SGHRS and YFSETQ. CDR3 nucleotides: TGCGCCAGCAGCCTATATACAGGGACTGAAGCTTTCTTT. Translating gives CASSLYTGTEAFF.

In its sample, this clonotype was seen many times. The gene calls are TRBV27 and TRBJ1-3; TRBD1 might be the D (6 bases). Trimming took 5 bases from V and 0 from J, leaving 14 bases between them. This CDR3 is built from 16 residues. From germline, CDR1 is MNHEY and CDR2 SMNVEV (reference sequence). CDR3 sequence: CASSGPGQGSGNTIYF. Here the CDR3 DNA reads TGTGCCAGCAGTGGCCCGGGACAAGGCTCTGGAAACACCATATATTTT.

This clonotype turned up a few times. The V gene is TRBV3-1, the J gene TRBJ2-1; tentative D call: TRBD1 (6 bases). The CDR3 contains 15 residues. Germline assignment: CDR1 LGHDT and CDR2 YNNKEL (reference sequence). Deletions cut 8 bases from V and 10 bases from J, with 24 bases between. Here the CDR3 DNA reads TGTGCCAGCTTAAATTCCCTTAAACAGGGCTGGGAGCAGTTCTTC. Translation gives CASLNSLKQGWEQFF.

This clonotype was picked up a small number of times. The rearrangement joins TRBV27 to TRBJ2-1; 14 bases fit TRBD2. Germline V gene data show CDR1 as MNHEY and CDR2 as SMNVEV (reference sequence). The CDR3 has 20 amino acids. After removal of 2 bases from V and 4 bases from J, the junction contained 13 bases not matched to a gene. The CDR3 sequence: CASSLRMTSGRGRRYNEQFF. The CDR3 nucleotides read TGTGCCAGCAGTTTACGAATGACTAGCGGGAGGGGTAGGAGGTACAATGAGCAGTTCTTC.

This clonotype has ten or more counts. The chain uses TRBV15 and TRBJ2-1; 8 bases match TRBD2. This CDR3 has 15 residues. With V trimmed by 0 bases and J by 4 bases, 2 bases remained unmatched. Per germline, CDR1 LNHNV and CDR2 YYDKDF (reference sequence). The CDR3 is CATSREAGVYNEQFF. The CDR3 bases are TGTGCCACCAGCAGAGAAGCGGGAGTTTACAATGAGCAGTTCTTC.

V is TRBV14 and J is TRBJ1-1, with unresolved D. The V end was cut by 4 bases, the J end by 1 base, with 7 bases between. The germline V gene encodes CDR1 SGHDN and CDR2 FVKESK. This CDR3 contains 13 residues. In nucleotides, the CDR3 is TGTGCCAGCAGCCCTCTAACGAACACTGAAGCTTTCTTT. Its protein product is CASSPLTNTEAFF. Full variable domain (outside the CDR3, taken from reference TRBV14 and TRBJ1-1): EAGVTQFPSHSVIEKGQTVTLRCDPISGHDNLYWYRRVMGKEIKFLLHFVKESKQDESGMPNNRFLAERTGGTYSTLKVQPAELEDSGVYFCASSPLTNTEAFFGQGTRLTVV.

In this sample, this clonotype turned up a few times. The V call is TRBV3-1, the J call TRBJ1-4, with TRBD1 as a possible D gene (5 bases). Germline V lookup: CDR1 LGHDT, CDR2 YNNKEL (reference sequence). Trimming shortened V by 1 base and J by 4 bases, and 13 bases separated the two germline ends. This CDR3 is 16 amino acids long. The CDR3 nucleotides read TGTGCCAGCAGCCAAGGAAGGCAGGGTGGTAATGAAAAACTGTTTTTT. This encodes CASSQGRQGGNEKLFF.

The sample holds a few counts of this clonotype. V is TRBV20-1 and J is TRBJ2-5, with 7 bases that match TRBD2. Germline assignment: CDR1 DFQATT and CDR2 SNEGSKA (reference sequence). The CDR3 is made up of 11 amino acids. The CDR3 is CGGREGETQYF. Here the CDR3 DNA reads TGCGGGGGTAGGGAGGGAGAGACCCAGTACTTC.

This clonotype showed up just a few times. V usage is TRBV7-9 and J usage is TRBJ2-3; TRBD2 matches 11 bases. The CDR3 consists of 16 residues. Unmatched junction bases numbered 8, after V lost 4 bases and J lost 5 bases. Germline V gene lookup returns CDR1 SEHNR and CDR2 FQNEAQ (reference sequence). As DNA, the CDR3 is TGTGCCAGCAGCTCCTTAGCGGGGGGGCGGAGAGATACGCAGTATTTT. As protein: CASSSLAGGRRDTQYF. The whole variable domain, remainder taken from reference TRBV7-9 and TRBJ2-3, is DTGVSQNPRHKITKRGQNVTFRCDPISEHNRLYWYRQTLGQGPEFLTYFQNEAQLEKSRLLSDRFSAERPKGSFSTLEIQRTEQGDSAMYLCASSSLAGGRRDTQYFGPGTRLTVL.

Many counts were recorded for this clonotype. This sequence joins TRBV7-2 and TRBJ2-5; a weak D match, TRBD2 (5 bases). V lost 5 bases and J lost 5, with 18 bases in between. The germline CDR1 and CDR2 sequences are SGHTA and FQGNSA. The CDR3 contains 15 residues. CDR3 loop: CASSPGWARAETQYF. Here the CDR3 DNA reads TGTGCCAGCAGCCCGGGGTGGGCTAGAGCCGAGACCCAGTACTTC.

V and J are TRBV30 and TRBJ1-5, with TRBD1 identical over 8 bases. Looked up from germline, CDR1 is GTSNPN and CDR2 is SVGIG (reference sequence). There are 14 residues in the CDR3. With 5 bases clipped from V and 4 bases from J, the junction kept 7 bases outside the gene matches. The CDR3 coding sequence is TGTGCCTGGTTTGGACAGGGCCGGAATCAGCCCCAGCATTTT. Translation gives CAWFGQGRNQPQHF. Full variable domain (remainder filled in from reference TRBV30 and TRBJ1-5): SQTIHQWPATLVQPVGSPLSLECTVEGTSNPNLYWYRQAAGRGLQLLFYSVGIGQISSEVPQNLSASRPQDRQFILSSKKLLLSDSGFYLCAWFGQGRNQPQHFGDGTRLSIL.

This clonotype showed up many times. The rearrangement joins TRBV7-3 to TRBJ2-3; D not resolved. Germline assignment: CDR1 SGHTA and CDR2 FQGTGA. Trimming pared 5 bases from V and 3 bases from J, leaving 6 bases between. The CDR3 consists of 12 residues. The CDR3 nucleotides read TGTGCCAGCAGCGTGGGGACAGATACGCAGTATTTT. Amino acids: CASSVGTDTQYF.

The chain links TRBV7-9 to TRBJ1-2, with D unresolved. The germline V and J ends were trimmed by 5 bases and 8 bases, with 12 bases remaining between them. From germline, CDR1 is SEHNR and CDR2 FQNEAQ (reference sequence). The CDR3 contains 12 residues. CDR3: CASSLGGRGYTF. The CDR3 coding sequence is TGTGCCAGCAGCCTCGGCGGTAGAGGCTACACCTTC.

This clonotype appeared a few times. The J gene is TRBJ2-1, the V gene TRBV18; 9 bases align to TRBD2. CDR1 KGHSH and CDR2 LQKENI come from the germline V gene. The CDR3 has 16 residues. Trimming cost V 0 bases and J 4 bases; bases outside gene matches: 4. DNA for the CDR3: TGTGCCAGCTCACCACCGGCGGGAGGGCGTTACAATGAGCAGTTCTTC. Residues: CASSPPAGGRYNEQFF. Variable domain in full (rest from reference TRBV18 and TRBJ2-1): NAGVMQNPRHLVRRRGQEARLRCSPMKGHSHVYWYRQLPEEGLKFMVYLQKENIIDESGMPKERFSAEFPKEGPSILRIQQVVRGDSAAYFCASSPPAGGRYNEQFFGPGTRLTVL.

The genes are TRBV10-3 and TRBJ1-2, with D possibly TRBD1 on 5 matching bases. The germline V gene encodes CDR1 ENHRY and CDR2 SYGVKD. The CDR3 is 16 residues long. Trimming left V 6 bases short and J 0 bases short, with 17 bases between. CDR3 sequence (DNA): TGTGCCATCAGCTACCCTTCGGGACGGACTAACTATGGCTACACCTTC. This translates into CAISYPSGRTNYGYTF.

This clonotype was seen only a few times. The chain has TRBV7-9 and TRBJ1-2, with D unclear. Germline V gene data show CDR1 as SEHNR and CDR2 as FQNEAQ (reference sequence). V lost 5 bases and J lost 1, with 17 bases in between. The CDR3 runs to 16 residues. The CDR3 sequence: CASSPTGLPHNYGYTF. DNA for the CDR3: TGTGCCAGCAGCCCAACGGGATTACCCCATAACTATGGCTACACCTTC.

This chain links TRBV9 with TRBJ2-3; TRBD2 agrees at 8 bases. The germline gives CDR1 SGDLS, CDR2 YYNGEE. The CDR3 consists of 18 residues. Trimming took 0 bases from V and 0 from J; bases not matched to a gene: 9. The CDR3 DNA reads TGTGCCAGCAGCGTAGGGGGGTCTAGCGGGTTTAGCACAGATACGCAGTATTTT. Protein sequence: CASSVGGSSGFSTDTQYF. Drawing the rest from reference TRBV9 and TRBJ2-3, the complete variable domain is DSGVTQTPKHLITATGQRVTLRCSPRSGDLSVYWYQQSLDQGLQFLIQYYNGEERAKGNILERFSAQQFPDLHSELNLSSLELGDSALYFCASSVGGSSGFSTDTQYFGPGTRLTVL.

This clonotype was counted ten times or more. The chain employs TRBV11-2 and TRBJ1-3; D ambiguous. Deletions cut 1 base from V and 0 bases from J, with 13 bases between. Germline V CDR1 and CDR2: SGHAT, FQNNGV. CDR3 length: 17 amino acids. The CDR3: CASSLGTRSGSGNTIYF. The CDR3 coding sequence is TGTGCCAGCAGCTTAGGTACCAGGTCGGGCTCTGGAAACACCATATATTTT.

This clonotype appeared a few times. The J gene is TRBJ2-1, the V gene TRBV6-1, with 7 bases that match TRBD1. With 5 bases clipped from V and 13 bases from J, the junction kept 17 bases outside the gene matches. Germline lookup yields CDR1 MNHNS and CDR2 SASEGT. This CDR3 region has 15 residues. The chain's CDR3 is CASSHRGRVFQIQFF. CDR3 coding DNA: TGTGCCAGCAGTCACAGGGGTCGGGTTTTCCAAATCCAGTTCTTC.

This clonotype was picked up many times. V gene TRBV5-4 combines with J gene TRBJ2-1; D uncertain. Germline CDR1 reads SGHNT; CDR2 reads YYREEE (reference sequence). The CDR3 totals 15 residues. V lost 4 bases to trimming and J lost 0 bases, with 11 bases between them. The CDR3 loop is CASSPTLRSYNEQFF. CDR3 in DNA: TGTGCCAGCAGCCCGACTCTGCGCTCCTACAATGAGCAGTTCTTC. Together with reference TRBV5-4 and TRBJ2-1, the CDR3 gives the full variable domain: ETGVTQSPTHLIKTRGQQVTLRCSSQSGHNTVSWYQQALGQGPQFIFQYYREEENGRGNFPPRFSGLQFPNYSSELNVNALELDDSALYLCASSPTLRSYNEQFFGPGTRLTVL.

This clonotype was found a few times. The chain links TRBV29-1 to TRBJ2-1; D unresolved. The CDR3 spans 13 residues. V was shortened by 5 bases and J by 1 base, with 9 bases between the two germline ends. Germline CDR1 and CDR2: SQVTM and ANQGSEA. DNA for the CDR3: TGCAGCGTTTTCGTTAGATCCTACAATGAGCAGTTCTTC. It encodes CSVFVRSYNEQFF.

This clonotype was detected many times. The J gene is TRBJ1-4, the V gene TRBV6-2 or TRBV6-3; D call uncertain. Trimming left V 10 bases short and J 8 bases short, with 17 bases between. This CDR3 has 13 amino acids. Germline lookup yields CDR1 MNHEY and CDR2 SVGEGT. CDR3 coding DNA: TGTGCCACCAACTACGGGAGAAGCGAAAAACTGTTTTTT. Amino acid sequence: CATNYGRSEKLFF.

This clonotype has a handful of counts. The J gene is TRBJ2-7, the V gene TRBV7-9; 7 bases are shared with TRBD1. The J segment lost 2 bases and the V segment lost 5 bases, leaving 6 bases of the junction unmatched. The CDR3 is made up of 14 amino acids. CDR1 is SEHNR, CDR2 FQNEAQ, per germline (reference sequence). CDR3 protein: CASSHDRAPYEQYF. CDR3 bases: TGTGCCAGCAGCCACGACAGGGCCCCCTACGAGCAGTACTTC.

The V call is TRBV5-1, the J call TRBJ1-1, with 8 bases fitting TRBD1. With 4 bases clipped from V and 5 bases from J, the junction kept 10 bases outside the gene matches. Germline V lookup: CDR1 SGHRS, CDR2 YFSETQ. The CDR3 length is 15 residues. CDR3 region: CASSEGQGFKTEAFF. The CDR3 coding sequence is TGCGCCAGCAGCGAAGGACAGGGATTTAAAACTGAAGCTTTCTTT. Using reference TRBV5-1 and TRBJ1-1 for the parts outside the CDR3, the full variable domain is KAGVTQTPRYLIKTRGQQVTLSCSPISGHRSVSWYQQTPGQGLQFLFEYFSETQRNKGNFPGRFSGRQFSNSRSEMNVSTLELGDSALYLCASSEGQGFKTEAFFGQGTRLTVV.

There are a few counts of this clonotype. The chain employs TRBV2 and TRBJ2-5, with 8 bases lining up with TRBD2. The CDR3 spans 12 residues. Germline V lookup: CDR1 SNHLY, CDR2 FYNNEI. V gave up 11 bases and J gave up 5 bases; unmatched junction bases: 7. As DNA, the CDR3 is TGTGCCTTTAGCGGGGAGCTTGAGACCCAGTACTTC. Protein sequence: CAFSGELETQYF.

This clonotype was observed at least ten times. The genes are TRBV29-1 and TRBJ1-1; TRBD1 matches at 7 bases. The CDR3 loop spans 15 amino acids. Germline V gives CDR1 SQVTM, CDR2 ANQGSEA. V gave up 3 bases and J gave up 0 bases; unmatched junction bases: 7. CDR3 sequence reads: CSVDHRGTVNTEAFF. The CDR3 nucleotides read TGCAGCGTTGACCATCGTGGGACAGTGAACACTGAAGCTTTCTTT.

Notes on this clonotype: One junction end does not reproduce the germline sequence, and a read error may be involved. The CDR3 nucleotides are TGCGCCAGCTTGGACGCTAGCGGGGACCAAGAGATCCAGTACTTC. Translating it yields CASLDASGDQEIQYF. The J gene is TRBJ2-5, the V gene TRBV5-1; 9 nucleotides agree with TRBD2. The CDR3 spans 15 residues. The germline gives CDR1 SGHRS, CDR2 YFSETQ.

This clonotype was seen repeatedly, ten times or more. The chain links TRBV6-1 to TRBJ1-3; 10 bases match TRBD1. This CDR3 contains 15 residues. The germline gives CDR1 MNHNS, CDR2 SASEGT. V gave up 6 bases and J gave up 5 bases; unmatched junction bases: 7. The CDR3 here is CASSLGQGGRNTIYF. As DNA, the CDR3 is TGTGCCAGCAGCCTTGGACAGGGGGGTAGAAACACCATATATTTT.